What follows is one T cell receptor (beta chain) and its context. The sample is drawn from a study of TIL therapy for anti-PD-1-resistant metastatic lung cancer. The time point is: pre-treatment sample, taken before nivolumab and TIL therapy. Tumor tissue came from excised metastases, mostly pleural nodules or supraclavicular lymph nodes. The V gene lost 0 bases and the J gene lost 0 bases, with 15 bases spanning the gap. CDR1 is SEHNR, CDR2 FQNEAQ, per germline (reference sequence). The CDR3 runs 18 residues. The immunoSEQ assay was v3. Using immunoSEQ multiplex PCR, the repertoire was profiled, and TCRdb retains in-frame clones only, with some absent. The profile shows more than 90,000 clones, 65% of them singletons.

The sample was tumor tissue, taken at baseline. This sequence joins TRBV7-9 and TRBJ1-5; D perhaps matches TRBD1 (5 bases). The receptor comes from a person between 25 and 79 years old with non-small cell lung cancer. CDR3 amino acids: CASSLAFGAGNSNQPQHF. CDR3 nucleotide sequence: TGTGCCAGCAGCTTAGCGTTTGGGGCAGGCAATAGCAATCAGCCCCAGCATTTT.